One and the same sample provided the 4 T cell receptor beta chains below, sequenced in a study of shared clonotypes between healthy human individuals. The repertoire was sequenced with immunoSEQ multiplex PCR; TCRdb's copy has only in-frame clones and lacks some. The table records over 2 million clones, 85% to 95% of them present only once. Source material: naive CD4+ T cells from PBMCs. Subset indicated: CD45RA+ positively selected. Receptors originate from a man between 18 and 35 years old in good health. Some clones in this sample may be carry-over from other donors' samples.

The CDR3 bases are TGTGCCAGCGCCCGTTTCTCTGGGAACACTGAAGCTTTCTTT. It encodes CASARFSGNTEAFF. The chain carries TRBV7-2 and TRBJ1-1; D not resolved. Between the trimmed V and J ends, which lost 8 bases and 1 base, there was a span of 14 bases. The germline gives CDR1 SGHTA, CDR2 FQGNSA. The CDR3 consists of 14 residues.

The table lists this clone with a count of one. V usage is TRBV7-9 and J usage is TRBJ2-1; 10 bases agree with TRBD2. The CDR3 covers 14 residues. V shed 2 bases, J shed 9 bases, and the junction held 4 bases outside the gene matches. Germline CDR1 is SEHNR and CDR2 is FQNEAQ (reference sequence). CDR3 nucleotide sequence: TGTGCCAGCAGCTTACAGCGGGAGGGCGGTGAGCAGTTCTTC. This gives the protein CASSLQREGGEQFF.

V and J are TRBV30 and TRBJ1-1; D uncertain. CDR3 length: 13 amino acids. Trimming removed 3 bases from V and 0 bases from J, with 8 bases in between. Germline lookup yields CDR1 GTSNPN and CDR2 SVGIG (reference sequence). The DNA for the CDR3 is TGTGCCTGGAGGAGCCAAATGAACACTGAAGCTTTCTTT. This sequence encodes CAWRSQMNTEAFF.

The genes are TRBV29-1 and TRBJ2-7; 8 nucleotides align to TRBD1. The trim removed 5 bases at V and 1 base at J, leaving 10 bases unmatched. Germline V lookup: CDR1 SQVTM, CDR2 ANQGSEA. There are 15 residues in the CDR3. CDR3 sequence: CSVTREDRASYEQYF. CDR3 in DNA: TGCAGCGTTACCCGTGAGGACAGGGCATCCTACGAGCAGTACTTC.